This paragraph reports one T cell receptor (beta chain). Recruitment covered about two dozen US areas and drew participants whose ages spanned about 18 to 90 years. Categorization into cohorts depended on clinical history that participants reported. The recovered donors of Cohort 3 showed two negative PCRs, clearance, or symptom resolution. The record originates from a study of blood T cell repertoires in COVID-19. As for the study in general: Sample material is recorded as cDNA or gDNA derived from T cells, B-cell-depleted T cells, or PBMCs.

Trimming cost V 8 bases and J 0 bases, with 12 bases left between them. The CDR3 covers 14 residues. Germline V gene sequence: CDR1 SNHLY, CDR2 FYNNEI. The repertoire was sequenced with immunoSEQ multiplex PCR; TCRdb's copy has only in-frame clones and lacks some. The repertoire holds over 200,000 clones, with 70% to 90% as singletons. This sequence was found in a woman in her fifties or sixties who had recovered from COVID-19. Sequenced: PBMCs or T cells enriched from blood (not recorded which). The chain has TRBV2 and TRBJ2-3, with D perhaps matching TRBD1 (6 bases). CDR3 amino acids: CASSRQVSTDTQYF. In DNA, the CDR3 is TGTGCCAGCTCTAGACAGGTTAGCACAGATACGCAGTATTTT.